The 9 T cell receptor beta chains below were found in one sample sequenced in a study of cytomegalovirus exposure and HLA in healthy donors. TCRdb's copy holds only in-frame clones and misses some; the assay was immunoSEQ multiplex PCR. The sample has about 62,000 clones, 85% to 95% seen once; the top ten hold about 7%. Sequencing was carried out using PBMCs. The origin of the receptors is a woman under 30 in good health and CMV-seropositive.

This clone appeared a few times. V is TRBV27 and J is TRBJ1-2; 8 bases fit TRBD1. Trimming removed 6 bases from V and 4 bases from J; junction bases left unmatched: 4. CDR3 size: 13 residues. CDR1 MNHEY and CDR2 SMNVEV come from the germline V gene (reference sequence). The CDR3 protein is CASRPDRVYGYTF. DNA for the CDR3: TGTGCCAGCAGGCCGGACAGGGTCTATGGCTACACCTTC.

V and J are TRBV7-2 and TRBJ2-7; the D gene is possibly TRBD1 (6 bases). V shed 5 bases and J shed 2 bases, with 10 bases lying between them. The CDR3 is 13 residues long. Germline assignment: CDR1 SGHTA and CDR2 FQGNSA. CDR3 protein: CASSRRTAYEQYF. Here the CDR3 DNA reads TGTGCCAGCAGCCGTCGGACAGCCTACGAGCAGTACTTC.

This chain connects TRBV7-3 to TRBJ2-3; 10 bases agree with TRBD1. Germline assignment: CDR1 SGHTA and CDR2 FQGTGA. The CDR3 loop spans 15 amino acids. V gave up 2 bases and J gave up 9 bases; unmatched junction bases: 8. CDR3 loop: CASSLQTGGRGTQYF. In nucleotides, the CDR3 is TGTGCCAGCAGCTTACAGACAGGGGGCCGGGGGACGCAGTATTTT.

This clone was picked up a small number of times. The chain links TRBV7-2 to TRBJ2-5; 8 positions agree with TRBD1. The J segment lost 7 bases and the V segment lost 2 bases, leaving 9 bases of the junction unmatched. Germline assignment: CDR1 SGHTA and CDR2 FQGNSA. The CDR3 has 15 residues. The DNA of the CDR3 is TGTGCCAGCAGCTTACCGATGGGACAGGAGGGGACCCAGTACTTC. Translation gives CASSLPMGQEGTQYF.

The CDR3: CASSRTGNMGGYTF. The CDR3 DNA is TGTGCCAGCAGTCGGACAGGGAACATGGGTGGCTACACCTTC. The genes are TRBV7-9 and TRBJ1-2, with 8 bases fitting TRBD1. This CDR3 has 14 residues. Trimming removed 6 bases from V and 7 bases from J; junction bases left unmatched: 10. Germline assignment: CDR1 SEHNR and CDR2 FQNEAQ (reference sequence). Combining the CDR3 with reference TRBV7-9 and TRBJ1-2 gives the whole variable domain DTGVSQNPRHKITKRGQNVTFRCDPISEHNRLYWYRQTLGQGPEFLTYFQNEAQLEKSRLLSDRFSAERPKGSFSTLEIQRTEQGDSAMYLCASSRTGNMGGYTFGSGTRLTVV.

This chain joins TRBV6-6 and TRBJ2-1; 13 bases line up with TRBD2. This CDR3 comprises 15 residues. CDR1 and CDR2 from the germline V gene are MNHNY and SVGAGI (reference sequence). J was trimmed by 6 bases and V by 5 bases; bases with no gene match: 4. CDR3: CASSQLAGGGNEQFF. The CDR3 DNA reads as TGTGCCAGCAGTCAACTAGCGGGGGGGGGCAATGAGCAGTTCTTC.

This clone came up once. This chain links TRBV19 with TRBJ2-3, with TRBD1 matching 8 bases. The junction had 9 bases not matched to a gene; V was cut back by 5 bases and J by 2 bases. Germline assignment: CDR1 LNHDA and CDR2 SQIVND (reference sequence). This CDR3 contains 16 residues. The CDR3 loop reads CASSSWTGRNTDTQYF. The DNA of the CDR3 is TGTGCCAGTAGTTCCTGGACAGGGAGAAACACAGATACGCAGTATTTT. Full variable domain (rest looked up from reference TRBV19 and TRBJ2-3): DGGITQSPKYLFRKEGQNVTLSCEQNLNHDAMYWYRQDPGQGLRLIYYSQIVNDFQKGDIAEGYSVSREKKESFPLTVTSAQKNPTAFYLCASSSWTGRNTDTQYFGPGTRLTVL.

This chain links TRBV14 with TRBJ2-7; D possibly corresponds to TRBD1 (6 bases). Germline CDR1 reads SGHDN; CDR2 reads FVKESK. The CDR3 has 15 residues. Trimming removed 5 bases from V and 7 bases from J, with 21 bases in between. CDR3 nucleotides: TGTGCCAGCAGCAGCCTATGGTCAGGGGCCCTTGAGCAGTACTTC. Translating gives CASSSLWSGALEQYF.

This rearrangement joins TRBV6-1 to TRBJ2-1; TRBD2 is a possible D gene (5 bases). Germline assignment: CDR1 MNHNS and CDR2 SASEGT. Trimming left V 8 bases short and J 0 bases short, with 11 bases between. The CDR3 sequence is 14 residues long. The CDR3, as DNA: TGTGCCAGCTGGAGCGGAGCCTCCTACAATGAGCAGTTCTTC. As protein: CASWSGASYNEQFF.